The 5 T cell receptor beta chains listed next were all sequenced from one sample in a study of PD-1 blockade in mismatch repair-deficient tumors. The data were produced by immunoSEQ multiplex PCR, yet TCRdb's version contains in-frame clones alone and is incomplete. The sample comprises approximately 51,000 clones, about 85% of which are singletons, and roughly 8.7% rests with the top ten. The sample consisted of peripheral blood, taken approximately 18 weeks after starting pembrolizumab. All receptors derive from an adult with mismatch repair-deficient cancer.

This chain uses TRBV6-1 with TRBJ2-1; the D is unclear. V lost 7 bases and J lost 8, with 12 bases in between. Per the germline V gene, CDR1 is MNHNS and CDR2 is SASEGT. The CDR3 is made up of 12 amino acids. CDR3 sequence reads: CASTAFRDEQFF. The CDR3 nucleotides read TGTGCCAGCACCGCATTCCGCGATGAGCAGTTCTTC.

The gene calls are TRBV11-1 and TRBJ1-2; the D is unclear. The CDR3 is made up of 13 amino acids. V dropped 4 bases and J dropped 8 bases, with 14 bases sitting between them. In germline, CDR1 is SGHAT, CDR2 FQDESV (reference sequence). The chain's CDR3 is CASSSPGARGYTF. The CDR3 DNA is TGTGCCAGCAGCTCCCCGGGTGCGCGGGGCTACACCTTC.

The rearrangement links TRBV6-6 to TRBJ1-2; a possible D gene is TRBD1 (5 bases). CDR1 is MNHNY, CDR2 SVGAGI, per germline (reference sequence). With 5 bases removed from V and 10 bases from J, the gap between germline ends came to 14 bases. The CDR3 consists of 12 residues. The CDR3 DNA reads TGTGCCAGCAGTCTGTCGGGGGGGGACTACACCTTC. It encodes CASSLSGGDYTF.

This chain connects TRBV4-3 to TRBJ2-1; a possible D gene is TRBD2 (6 bases). CDR1 LGHNA and CDR2 YSLEER come from the germline V gene. The CDR3 contains 16 residues. Trimming removed 3 bases at V and 6 bases at J, with 18 bases between. The CDR3 DNA follows: TGCGCCAGCAGCCAGGGCGGGACCGTGCGGCCCAATGAGCAGTTCTTC. It encodes CASSQGGTVRPNEQFF.

There are a few counts of this clone. The chain combines TRBV27 with TRBJ2-5, with 7 bases lining up with TRBD2. Germline CDR1 MNHEY, CDR2 SMNVEV (reference sequence). The length of the CDR3 is 14 residues. The ends lost 2 bases at V and 3 bases at J; junction bases unmatched: 3. The DNA of the CDR3 is TGTGCCAGCAGTTTACGGGCGGGAGAAGAGACCCAGTACTTC. Translation: CASSLRAGEETQYF.